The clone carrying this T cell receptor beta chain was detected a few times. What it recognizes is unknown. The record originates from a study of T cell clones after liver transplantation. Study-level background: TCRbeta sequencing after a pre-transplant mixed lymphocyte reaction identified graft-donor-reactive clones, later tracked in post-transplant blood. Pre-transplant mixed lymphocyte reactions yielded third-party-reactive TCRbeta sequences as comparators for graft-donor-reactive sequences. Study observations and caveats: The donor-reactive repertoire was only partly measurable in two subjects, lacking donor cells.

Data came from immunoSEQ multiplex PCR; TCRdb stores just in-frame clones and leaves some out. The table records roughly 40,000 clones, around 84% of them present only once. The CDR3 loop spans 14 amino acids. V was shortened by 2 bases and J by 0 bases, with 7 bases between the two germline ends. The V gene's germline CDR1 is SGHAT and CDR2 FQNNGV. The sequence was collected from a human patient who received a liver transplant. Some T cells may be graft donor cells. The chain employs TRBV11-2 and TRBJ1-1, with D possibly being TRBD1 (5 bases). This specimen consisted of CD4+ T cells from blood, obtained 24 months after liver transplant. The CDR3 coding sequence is TGTGCCAGCAGCTTAAAGACAGTGAACACTGAAGCTTTCTTT. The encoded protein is CASSLKTVNTEAFF.